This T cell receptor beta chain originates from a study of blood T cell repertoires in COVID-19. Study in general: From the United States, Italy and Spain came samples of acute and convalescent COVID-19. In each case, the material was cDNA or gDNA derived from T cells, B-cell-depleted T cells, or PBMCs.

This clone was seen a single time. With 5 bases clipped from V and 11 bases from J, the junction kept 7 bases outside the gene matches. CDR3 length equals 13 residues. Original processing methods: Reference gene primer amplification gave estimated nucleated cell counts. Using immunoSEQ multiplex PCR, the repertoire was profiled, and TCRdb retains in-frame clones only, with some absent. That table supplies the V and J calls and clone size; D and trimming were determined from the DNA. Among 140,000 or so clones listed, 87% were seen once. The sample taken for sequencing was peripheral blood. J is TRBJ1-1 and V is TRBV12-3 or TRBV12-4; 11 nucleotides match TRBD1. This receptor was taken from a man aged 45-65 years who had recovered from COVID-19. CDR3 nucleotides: TGTGCCAGCAGTGGGGGACAGGGGGGAATGGCTTTCTTT. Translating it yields CASSGGQGGMAFF.